These 13 T cell receptor beta chains were all obtained from the same sample, sequenced in a study of a mutant IDH1 vaccine in newly diagnosed glioma. Their specific antigens are unknown. Time point here: week 35, safety follow-up. One vaccine dose held 300 ug of mutant IDH1 20-mer peptide and came with topical imiquimod. Libraries were prepared by immunoSEQ multiplex PCR; TCRdb keeps only in-frame clonotypes and omits some of them. Here the sample spans approximately 41,000 clones, 75% to 90% being singletons. The sequencing used PBMCs, collected from a glioma patient whose treatment included an IDH1 peptide vaccine. The receptors stem from a man aged 40-49 years with glioma.

The chain couples TRBV29-1 to TRBJ1-1, with D uncertain. V lost 1 base to trimming and J lost 6 bases, with 6 bases between them. Germline lookup yields CDR1 SQVTM and CDR2 ANQGSEA. CDR3 length equals 11 residues. Here the CDR3 reads CSVEVHAEAFF. As DNA, the CDR3 is TGCAGCGTTGAAGTTCACGCTGAAGCTTTCTTT. Based on the CDR3 plus reference TRBV29-1 and TRBJ1-1, the full variable domain is SAVISQKPSRDICQRGTSLTIQCQVDSQVTMMFWYRQQPGQSLTLIATANQGSEATYESGFVIDKFPISRPNLTFSTLTVSNMSPEDSSIYLCSVEVHAEAFFGQGTRLTVV.

This clone has only a few counts. The chain has TRBV18 and TRBJ1-6, with D perhaps matching TRBD1 (5 bases). V was clipped by 5 bases and J by 6 bases, with 8 bases between them. This CDR3 is 13 amino acids long. Germline V gene data show CDR1 as KGHSH and CDR2 as LQKENI. The CDR3 sequence is CASSGGPNSPLHF. DNA for the CDR3: TGTGCCAGCTCAGGGGGTCCTAATTCACCCCTCCACTTT. Together with reference TRBV18 and TRBJ1-6, the CDR3 gives the full variable domain: NAGVMQNPRHLVRRRGQEARLRCSPMKGHSHVYWYRQLPEEGLKFMVYLQKENIIDESGMPKERFSAEFPKEGPSILRIQQVVRGDSAAYFCASSGGPNSPLHFGNGTRLTVT.

This clone was seen only once. V is TRBV7-9 and J is TRBJ2-1, with D uncertain. V dropped 1 base and J dropped 7 bases, with 5 bases sitting between them. Germline CDR1 SEHNR, CDR2 FQNEAQ (reference sequence). The CDR3 spans 12 residues. CDR3 sequence (DNA): TGTGCCAGCAGCTTAGAGGGAAATGAGCAGTTCTTC. Its translation: CASSLEGNEQFF.

The chain is built from TRBV7-3 and TRBJ1-1, with D possibly TRBD1 on 6 matching bases. Per germline, CDR1 SGHTA and CDR2 FQGTGA. The V end lost 5 bases, the J end lost 4 bases, and 11 bases lay between the germline ends. The CDR3 is 13 amino acids. The CDR3 reads CASSPGTTTEAFF. The DNA for the CDR3 is TGTGCCAGCAGCCCAGGGACAACCACTGAAGCTTTCTTT.

The chain links TRBV7-9 to TRBJ1-2, with 7 bases identical to TRBD1. The germline V gene has CDR1 SEHNR and CDR2 FQNEAQ (reference sequence). The CDR3 spans 14 residues. V dropped 2 bases and J dropped 3; count of bases not matched to a gene: 3. CDR3 residues: CASSLTGEDYGYTF. The CDR3 DNA reads as TGTGCCAGCAGCTTAACAGGGGAAGACTATGGCTACACCTTC.

The J gene is TRBJ2-1, the V gene TRBV10-3, with 15 bases lining up with TRBD2. The CDR3 spans 18 residues. CDR1 and CDR2 from the germline V gene are ENHRY and SYGVKD. The trim removed 5 bases at V and 2 bases at J, leaving 7 bases unmatched. CDR3 residues: CAISSGTSGRRAYNEQFF. The CDR3 DNA is TGTGCCATCAGTTCCGGGACTAGCGGGAGGAGGGCCTACAATGAGCAGTTCTTC.

The chain recombines TRBV27 with TRBJ1-2; 8 nucleotides line up with TRBD1. Germline lookup yields CDR1 MNHEY and CDR2 SMNVEV (reference sequence). J lost 2 bases, V lost 4 bases, and 12 bases had no gene match. The CDR3 is made up of 17 amino acids. The CDR3 protein is CASSSLPGQGENYGYTF. The CDR3 DNA reads TGTGCCAGCAGTTCACTCCCCGGACAGGGCGAGAACTATGGCTACACCTTC.

The J gene is TRBJ1-1, the V gene TRBV30; D remains unclear. This CDR3 is built from 13 residues. V lost 0 bases, J lost 5 bases, and 10 bases lay in between. Germline values: CDR1 GTSNPN, CDR2 SVGIG (reference sequence). This CDR3 is CAWSVSLLTEAFF. The CDR3 DNA reads TGTGCCTGGAGTGTAAGTTTACTGACTGAAGCTTTCTTT.

The J gene is TRBJ2-4, the V gene TRBV7-9; D gene ambiguous. V lost 9 bases, J lost 0 bases, and 6 bases lay in between. The CDR3 is 12 residues long. From germline, CDR1 is SEHNR and CDR2 FQNEAQ (reference sequence). CDR3 bases: TGTGCCAGAAGTCTAGCCAAAAACATTCAGTACTTC. Its protein product is CARSLAKNIQYF.

The chain links TRBV18 to TRBJ2-1, with 14 bases aligning to TRBD2. V trimming: 6 bases; J trimming: 6 bases; junction bases outside the gene matches: 13. The CDR3 totals 18 residues. Germline CDR1 and CDR2: KGHSH and LQKENI. The chain's CDR3 is CASSLPGLAGESTNEQFF. The CDR3, as DNA: TGTGCCAGCTCGCTTCCGGGACTAGCGGGAGAGTCGACCAATGAGCAGTTCTTC.

The chain links TRBV27 to TRBJ2-7; 10 bases are shared with TRBD1. The CDR3 loop spans 15 amino acids. J lost 0 bases, V lost 4 bases, and 3 bases had no gene match. The germline CDR1 and CDR2 sequences are MNHEY and SMNVEV (reference sequence). The CDR3 bases are TGTGCCAGCAGTTCAGGACAGGGGGTCTCCTACGAGCAGTACGTC. The encoded protein is CASSSGQGVSYEQYV.

The chain links TRBV30 to TRBJ1-1; D gene uncertain. The CDR3 is 16 residues long. Germline CDR1 GTSNPN, CDR2 SVGIG (reference sequence). V lost 4 bases and J 1 base, leaving 19 bases between the germline ends. CDR3 coding DNA: TGTGCCTGGAATACTCAGCAGCTTGTCACGAACACTGAAGCTTTCTTT. It specifies CAWNTQQLVTNTEAFF.

This clone appeared a few times. The chain carries TRBV4-1 and TRBJ2-7; possibly TRBD1 for D (6 bases). CDR1 and CDR2 from the germline V gene are MGHRA and YSYEKL. V dropped 0 bases and J dropped 2 bases, with 11 bases sitting between them. The CDR3 runs 15 residues. The CDR3 DNA is TGCGCCAGCAGCCAAGATAGACAGGTTGCCTACGAGCAGTACGTC. It is translated as CASSQDRQVAYEQYV.